The source of this T cell receptor (beta chain) is a study of CD8 T cells in ankylosing spondylitis. This clonotype was observed at least ten times. Its antigen is not known. General study points: A motif in TCR beta, a set of eight highly homologous variants, appeared characteristic of ankylosing spondylitis blood. Disease-associated clones were CD8+ and fairly uncommon in peripheral blood. In ankylosing spondylitis patients, matched synovial fluid reportedly showed significant enrichment of disease-linked clones.

Making use of molecular barcodes, quantitative 5'-RACE generated TCR beta libraries. TCRdb re-analysed the 5' RACE reads in MiXCR, keeping a single row per CDR3 protein. The data show approximately 540,000 distinct CDR3 sequences, 9.5% to 15% seen once. V was cut by 4 bases and J by 1 base, with 15 bases left in between. This CDR3 comprises 16 residues. In germline, CDR1 is SGHRS, CDR2 YFSETQ. The sequencing sample was made of blood, either unsorted or a sorted T cell fraction (not recorded which). The rearrangement joins TRBV5-1 to TRBJ2-1, with no clear D. The sequence was collected from a male donor with ankylosing spondylitis. The CDR3 reads CASSTNTAASYNEQFF. The CDR3 DNA is TGCGCCAGCAGCACCAACACAGCCGCGTCCTACAATGAGCAGTTCTTC.